This is a list of T cell receptor beta chains from one sample in a study of identical twins. One entry per CDR3 protein results from TCRdb running MiXCR on the 5' RACE reads. The sample has around 1.7 million distinct CDR3 sequences, less than 35% seen once. Source material: cord blood. The receptors were gathered from a newborn girl in good health. CDR3s include the opening cysteine and the closing phenylalanine or tryptophan. Fields, in order: D gene, clone size, J gene, V gene, CDR3 DNA, CDR3 protein. D genes are given only for firm matches. Clone size appears in some rows only: once, few, many, or a class for an expanded clone.

d_gene: -
abundance: once
j_gene: TRBJ1-5
v_gene: TRBV27
CDR3nt: TGTGCCAGCAGTTCCAGTAGTGGCAATCAGCCCCAGCATTTT
CDR3aa: CASSSSSGNQPQHF

d_gene: -
abundance: once
j_gene: TRBJ1-3
v_gene: TRBV3-1
CDR3nt: TGTGCCAGCAGCCAAGGCGGTCGGCACTCTGGAAACACCATATATTTT
CDR3aa: CASSQGGRHSGNTIYF

d_gene: TRBD2
abundance: -
j_gene: TRBJ2-4
v_gene: TRBV12-3/TRBV12-4
CDR3nt: TGTGCCAGCAGTTTACGCCTAGCGGGAGCCAACGGAAACATTCAGTACTTC
CDR3aa: CASSLRLAGANGNIQYF

d_gene: -
abundance: -
j_gene: TRBJ2-1
v_gene: TRBV6-4
CDR3nt: TGTGCCAGCAGTGACTCCTCCTACTACAATGAGCAGTTCTTC
CDR3aa: CASSDSSYYNEQFF

d_gene: -
abundance: few
j_gene: TRBJ1-2
v_gene: TRBV10-3
CDR3nt: TGTGCCATCAGTGCCGGACTAGCGCCGACTAACTATGGCTACACCTTC
CDR3aa: CAISAGLAPTNYGYTF

d_gene: TRBD1
abundance: -
j_gene: TRBJ1-2
v_gene: TRBV11-2
CDR3nt: TGTGCCAGCAGCGCTAAATCAGGGGGTCACGGCTACACCTTC
CDR3aa: CASSAKSGGHGYTF

d_gene: -
abundance: many
j_gene: TRBJ1-5
v_gene: TRBV2
CDR3nt: TGTGCCAGCAAGGGGAATCAGCCCCAGCATTTT
CDR3aa: CASKGNQPQHF

d_gene: -
abundance: -
j_gene: TRBJ1-4
v_gene: TRBV7-2
CDR3nt: TGTGCCAGCAGCACCCGTACAGCAACTAATGAAAAACTGTTTTTT
CDR3aa: CASSTRTATNEKLFF

d_gene: -
abundance: -
j_gene: TRBJ1-1
v_gene: TRBV27
CDR3nt: TGTGCCAGCAGTTTACCTCTCCCGGGGGCTGAAGCTTTCTTT
CDR3aa: CASSLPLPGAEAFF

d_gene: -
abundance: -
j_gene: TRBJ2-1
v_gene: TRBV5-1
CDR3nt: TGCGCCAGCAGGGAGAGTCCTAGCAATGAGCAGTTCTTC
CDR3aa: CASRESPSNEQFF

d_gene: -
abundance: many
j_gene: TRBJ1-5
v_gene: TRBV28
CDR3nt: TGTGCCAGCAGTTTCAGCAATCAGCCCCAGCATTTT
CDR3aa: CASSFSNQPQHF

d_gene: TRBD1
abundance: -
j_gene: TRBJ1-1
v_gene: TRBV6-5
CDR3nt: TGTGCCAGCAATTGGAACTTCCACAGGGGGAACACTGAAGCTTTCTTT
CDR3aa: CASNWNFHRGNTEAFF

d_gene: -
abundance: few
j_gene: TRBJ1-6
v_gene: TRBV20-1
CDR3nt: TGCAGTGCTAGAGATGTAGGGAGAGGATCCTATAATTCACCCCTCCACTTT
CDR3aa: CSARDVGRGSYNSPLHF

d_gene: TRBD2
abundance: -
j_gene: TRBJ2-1
v_gene: TRBV20-1
CDR3nt: TGCAGTGCTGGCCGCGGACTAGCGGGGGGGTACAATGAGCAGTTCTTC
CDR3aa: CSAGRGLAGGYNEQFF

d_gene: -
abundance: -
j_gene: TRBJ1-2
v_gene: TRBV27
CDR3nt: TGTGCCAGCAGTTCGCCCCCCAACTATGGCTACACCTTC
CDR3aa: CASSSPPNYGYTF

d_gene: -
abundance: many
j_gene: TRBJ2-3
v_gene: TRBV3-1
CDR3nt: TGTGCCAGCAGCCAAGTATGGGACTCAAGCACAGATACGCAGTATTTT
CDR3aa: CASSQVWDSSTDTQYF

d_gene: TRBD1
abundance: once
j_gene: TRBJ2-5
v_gene: TRBV5-1
CDR3nt: TGCGCCAGCAGCTTGGGGATACAGGGGCGAGAAGAGACCCTGTACTTC
CDR3aa: CASSLGIQGREETLYF

d_gene: TRBD2
abundance: -
j_gene: TRBJ2-3
v_gene: TRBV27
CDR3nt: TGTGCCAGCAGTTTCTCAGGGCATGGTAGCGGGAGGGCGGGCACAGATACGCAGTATTTT
CDR3aa: CASSFSGHGSGRAGTDTQYF

d_gene: -
abundance: -
j_gene: TRBJ1-2
v_gene: TRBV4-1
CDR3nt: TGCGCCAGCAGCCCACGACGGACGGCTAACTATGGCTACACCTTC
CDR3aa: CASSPRRTANYGYTF

d_gene: TRBD2
abundance: many
j_gene: TRBJ2-1
v_gene: TRBV29-1
CDR3nt: TGCAGCGTCCGACTAGCGGGGGGTACCACCTACAATGAGCAGTTCTTC
CDR3aa: CSVRLAGGTTYNEQFF

d_gene: TRBD1
abundance: few
j_gene: TRBJ2-7
v_gene: TRBV7-9
CDR3nt: TGTGCCAGCAGCGTCCGGGACAGGAATTCCTACGAGCAGTACTTC
CDR3aa: CASSVRDRNSYEQYF

d_gene: -
abundance: few
j_gene: TRBJ2-5
v_gene: TRBV10-1
CDR3nt: TGCGCCAGCAGTGACCTGGGGACCCAGTACTTC
CDR3aa: CASSDLGTQYF

d_gene: TRBD1
abundance: -
j_gene: TRBJ2-1
v_gene: TRBV25-1
CDR3nt: TGTGCCAGCAGCCGGGACAGGGGCAGCAATGAGCAGTTCTTC
CDR3aa: CASSRDRGSNEQFF

d_gene: -
abundance: -
j_gene: TRBJ2-5
v_gene: TRBV7-9
CDR3nt: TGTGCCAGCAGCTTAATGAGGGACGCTAAGAGCTCCTACAATGAGCAGTACTTC
CDR3aa: CASSLMRDAKSSYNEQYF

d_gene: -
abundance: once
j_gene: TRBJ1-2
v_gene: TRBV5-1
CDR3nt: TGCGCCAGCAGGGCCCAAACAGGGAACGGCTACACCTTC
CDR3aa: CASRAQTGNGYTF

d_gene: -
abundance: -
j_gene: TRBJ2-1
v_gene: TRBV7-9
CDR3nt: TGTGCCAGCAGGAACCGGGGGGACACTACCTACAATGAGCAGTTCTTC
CDR3aa: CASRNRGDTTYNEQFF

d_gene: TRBD2
abundance: few
j_gene: TRBJ2-7
v_gene: TRBV2
CDR3nt: TGTGCCAGCAGCGCCCCGCTAGCGGGAGGGTATTCCGAGCAGTACTTC
CDR3aa: CASSAPLAGGYSEQYF

d_gene: TRBD2
abundance: -
j_gene: TRBJ2-1
v_gene: TRBV12-5
CDR3nt: TGTGCTAGTGGTTCGGACCCTAGCGGGCAGTTCTTC
CDR3aa: CASGSDPSGQFF

d_gene: -
abundance: -
j_gene: TRBJ1-1
v_gene: TRBV5-6
CDR3nt: TGTGCCAGCAGCTTGACAGGTGACGCTTTCTTT
CDR3aa: CASSLTGDAFF

d_gene: -
abundance: few
j_gene: TRBJ2-3
v_gene: TRBV4-1
CDR3nt: TGCGCCAGCAGCCCAGCGGCAGAACGGAGCACAGATACGCAGTATTTT
CDR3aa: CASSPAAERSTDTQYF

d_gene: -
abundance: -
j_gene: TRBJ2-3
v_gene: TRBV20-1
CDR3nt: TGCAGTGCTAGACGGTCCGATCTGGCAGATACGCAGTATTTT
CDR3aa: CSARRSDLADTQYF

d_gene: -
abundance: few
j_gene: TRBJ2-5
v_gene: TRBV4-1
CDR3nt: TGCGCCAGCAGCCAATTAGTAGTAGGGACCCAGTACTTC
CDR3aa: CASSQLVVGTQYF

d_gene: TRBD1
abundance: few
j_gene: TRBJ2-5
v_gene: TRBV27
CDR3nt: TGTGCCAGCAGTTTATACAGGGGGCGCCGACAAGAGACCCAGTACTTC
CDR3aa: CASSLYRGRRQETQYF

d_gene: -
abundance: -
j_gene: TRBJ2-7
v_gene: TRBV20-1
CDR3nt: TGCAGTGCTATCTCAAGAGGGGGGAGGGGCAACGAGCAGTACTTC
CDR3aa: CSAISRGGRGNEQYF

d_gene: -
abundance: few
j_gene: TRBJ2-7
v_gene: TRBV20-1
CDR3nt: TGCAGCGTCTTGGGCCCCATTACGGGACAAAGGTCCTACGAGCAGTACTTC
CDR3aa: CSVLGPITGQRSYEQYF

d_gene: -
abundance: few
j_gene: TRBJ1-1
v_gene: TRBV4-1
CDR3nt: TGCGCCAGCAGCCAAGGCAGCCAGTTGAACACTGAAGCTTTCTTT
CDR3aa: CASSQGSQLNTEAFF

d_gene: -
abundance: -
j_gene: TRBJ2-7
v_gene: TRBV4-1
CDR3nt: TGCGCCAGCAGCCAGTATATAGGGTTTTACGAGCAGTACTTC
CDR3aa: CASSQYIGFYEQYF

d_gene: TRBD2
abundance: -
j_gene: TRBJ2-1
v_gene: TRBV6-1
CDR3nt: TGTGCCAGCAGTGTATTAGCGGGGGGGCCACCAGGGGTGAATGAGCAGTTCTTC
CDR3aa: CASSVLAGGPPGVNEQFF

d_gene: -
abundance: -
j_gene: TRBJ2-2
v_gene: TRBV15
CDR3nt: TGTGCCACCAGGAGTTCGGACTATAGGAACACCGGGGAGCTGTTTTTT
CDR3aa: CATRSSDYRNTGELFF

d_gene: TRBD1
abundance: many
j_gene: TRBJ2-7
v_gene: TRBV29-1
CDR3nt: TGCAGCGTTGAAGATCGCAGGGGGATAGGCTACGAGCAGTACTTC
CDR3aa: CSVEDRRGIGYEQYF